Listed below are T cell receptor beta chains from one sample, sequenced in a study of T cell responses to AZD1222 COVID-19 vaccine. Sequenced by immunoSEQ multiplex PCR; TCRdb stores in-frame clones only, minus some. The repertoire holds 90,000 to 100,000 clones, roughly 90% seen once, with 12% in the top ten. The material sequenced was peripheral blood, taken 28 days after the second AZD1222 dose. These receptors came from an adult who received the AZD1222 COVID-19 vaccine. CDR3s leave out the opening cysteine and the closing phenylalanine or tryptophan. The order of the fields is D gene, V gene, J gene, CDR3 protein. The D gene is left open where the match is weak.

d_gene: NA; v_gene: TRBV7-2; j_gene: TRBJ2-3; CDR3aa: ASSLEADPSTDTQY
d_gene: TRBD2; v_gene: TRBV5-4; j_gene: TRBJ2-3; CDR3aa: ASRTSGGGDTQY
d_gene: NA; v_gene: TRBV11-2; j_gene: TRBJ2-7; CDR3aa: ASSLSGQTSSYEQY
d_gene: NA; v_gene: TRBV15; j_gene: TRBJ1-5; CDR3aa: ATSNPRGAGRQPQH
d_gene: TRBD2; v_gene: TRBV7-9; j_gene: TRBJ2-1; CDR3aa: ASSSGLAASSYNEQF
d_gene: NA; v_gene: TRBV9; j_gene: TRBJ2-3; CDR3aa: ASSVGGGTSTDTQY
d_gene: NA; v_gene: TRBV4-2; j_gene: TRBJ1-5; CDR3aa: ASSQGRGSNQPQH
d_gene: NA; v_gene: TRBV19; j_gene: TRBJ1-1; CDR3aa: ASTPSTRSNTEAF
d_gene: NA; v_gene: TRBV11-3; j_gene: TRBJ1-1; CDR3aa: ASSYPRGFSTEAF
d_gene: TRBD2; v_gene: TRBV15; j_gene: TRBJ2-1; CDR3aa: ATRREGSNEQF
d_gene: NA; v_gene: TRBV7-2; j_gene: TRBJ1-1; CDR3aa: ASSLVSDLNTEAF
d_gene: NA; v_gene: TRBV28; j_gene: TRBJ1-3; CDR3aa: ASSSWGDPGAFSGNTIY
d_gene: TRBD1; v_gene: TRBV28; j_gene: TRBJ1-1; CDR3aa: ASSPGTGGAPTEAF
d_gene: NA; v_gene: TRBV5-1; j_gene: TRBJ1-1; CDR3aa: ASSLAQNTEAF
d_gene: NA; v_gene: TRBV5-1; j_gene: TRBJ2-7; CDR3aa: ASSLARVAYEQY
d_gene: NA; v_gene: TRBV6-1; j_gene: TRBJ1-2; CDR3aa: ASSEGRWGYT
d_gene: NA; v_gene: TRBV7-9; j_gene: TRBJ2-7; CDR3aa: ASSFDEQY
d_gene: NA; v_gene: TRBV7-2; j_gene: TRBJ1-1; CDR3aa: ASSTWRGGTEAF
d_gene: NA; v_gene: TRBV21-1; j_gene: TRBJ1-5; CDR3aa: ASSFQGGLRGQPQH
d_gene: NA; v_gene: TRBV5-1; j_gene: TRBJ1-1; CDR3aa: ASSPRGVNTEAF
d_gene: NA; v_gene: TRBV6-5; j_gene: TRBJ1-4; CDR3aa: ASSQGGGEKLF
d_gene: TRBD2; v_gene: TRBV24-1; j_gene: TRBJ2-1; CDR3aa: ATGGEGRYNEQF
d_gene: TRBD2; v_gene: TRBV5-1; j_gene: TRBJ2-2; CDR3aa: ASSPAGGRGTGELF
d_gene: TRBD1; v_gene: TRBV19; j_gene: TRBJ2-5; CDR3aa: ASSSGQGKETQY
d_gene: NA; v_gene: TRBV2; j_gene: TRBJ1-5; CDR3aa: ASRGDSNQPQH
d_gene: TRBD1; v_gene: TRBV12-3/TRBV12-4; j_gene: TRBJ1-1; CDR3aa: ASSGGANTEAF
d_gene: TRBD2; v_gene: TRBV5-1; j_gene: TRBJ2-7; CDR3aa: ASSLVSLADSYEQY
d_gene: NA; v_gene: TRBV6-5; j_gene: TRBJ2-3; CDR3aa: ASSWRGGAGADTQY
d_gene: NA; v_gene: TRBV25-1; j_gene: TRBJ2-7; CDR3aa: ASSEPGVASYEQY
d_gene: NA; v_gene: TRBV7-9; j_gene: TRBJ1-3; CDR3aa: ASSLGSLLGPKTGNTIY
d_gene: TRBD1; v_gene: TRBV6-1; j_gene: TRBJ2-7; CDR3aa: ASSEAGTDYEQY
d_gene: NA; v_gene: TRBV6-5; j_gene: TRBJ2-2; CDR3aa: ASSFSGWGTGELF
d_gene: NA; v_gene: TRBV27; j_gene: TRBJ2-1; CDR3aa: ASSWGYSYNEQF
d_gene: NA; v_gene: TRBV3-1/TRBV3-2; j_gene: TRBJ2-5; CDR3aa: ASSSGRLSFSETQY
d_gene: NA; v_gene: TRBV25-1; j_gene: TRBJ1-2; CDR3aa: ASSAADSKGYT
d_gene: NA; v_gene: TRBV11-2; j_gene: TRBJ1-2; CDR3aa: ASSPRAGADGYT
d_gene: NA; v_gene: TRBV7-9; j_gene: TRBJ2-7; CDR3aa: ASSPRDTYYEQY
d_gene: NA; v_gene: TRBV12-3/TRBV12-4; j_gene: TRBJ2-2; CDR3aa: ASTNYAGELF
d_gene: NA; v_gene: TRBV30; j_gene: TRBJ2-3; CDR3aa: AYSLEVYTDTQY
d_gene: NA; v_gene: TRBV7-2; j_gene: TRBJ1-4; CDR3aa: ASSLRAGVSNEKLF